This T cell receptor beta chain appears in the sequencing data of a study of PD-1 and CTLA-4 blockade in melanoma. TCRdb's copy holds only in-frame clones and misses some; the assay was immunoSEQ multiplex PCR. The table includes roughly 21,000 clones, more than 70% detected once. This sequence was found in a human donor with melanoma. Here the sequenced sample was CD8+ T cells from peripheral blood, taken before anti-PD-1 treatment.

In nucleotides, the CDR3 is TGTGCCAGTAGTCCCGGGACGTTTAATCAGCCCCAGCATTTT. Translating it yields CASSPGTFNQPQHF. The rearrangement joins TRBV19 to TRBJ1-5, with D possibly TRBD1 on 5 matching bases. The CDR3 is made up of 14 amino acids. Germline loops: CDR1 LNHDA, CDR2 SQIVND (reference sequence). Trimming removed 5 bases at V and 4 bases at J, with 12 bases between.